The 24 T cell receptor beta chains below all came from one sample that was sequenced in a study of cytomegalovirus exposure and HLA in healthy donors. Generated by immunoSEQ multiplex PCR, the TCRdb table keeps only in-frame clones and is missing some. The sample has roughly 150,000 clones, roughly 91% seen once; the top ten hold approximately 10%. Sequencing was performed on PBMCs. These receptors originate from a woman aged 18-29 years in good health and CMV-seropositive.

The chain links TRBV30 to TRBJ2-2, with D unresolved. Germline CDR1 GTSNPN, CDR2 SVGIG (reference sequence). The ends were cut back, 0 bases at V and 5 bases at J, with 7 bases in the middle. CDR3 length: 13 residues. The CDR3 DNA sequence: TGTGCCTGGAGTGTAAGCCGGACCGGGGAGCTGTTTTTT. Amino acids: CAWSVSRTGELFF.

The chain combines TRBV18 with TRBJ1-3, with a possible D match to TRBD1 (6 bases). V was shortened by 0 bases and J by 3 bases, with 9 bases between the two germline ends. Germline CDR1 and CDR2: KGHSH and LQKENI. There are 15 residues in the CDR3. Here the CDR3 DNA reads TGTGCCAGCTCACCACCGGCAGGGGTTGGAAACACCATATATTTT. Translated: CASSPPAGVGNTIYF.

The sample holds many counts of this clone. J is TRBJ1-2 and V is TRBV6-1; D might be TRBD1 (6 bases). Germline values: CDR1 MNHNS, CDR2 SASEGT. V shed 6 bases and J shed 2 bases, with 16 bases lying between them. The CDR3 runs to 15 residues. The DNA of the CDR3 is TGTGCCAGCAGCGGCACTGTGGGGGCAAACTATGGCTACACCTTC. Its protein is CASSGTVGANYGYTF.

This rearrangement joins TRBV14 to TRBJ1-1; D ambiguous. Between the trimmed V and J ends, which lost 4 bases and 1 base, there was a span of 7 bases. The CDR3 covers 13 residues. From germline, CDR1 is SGHDN and CDR2 FVKESK. The CDR3 loop reads CASSPTRNTEAFF. Here the CDR3 DNA reads TGTGCCAGCAGCCCGACAAGGAACACTGAAGCTTTCTTT.

This rearrangement joins TRBV29-1 to TRBJ2-3; TRBD1 is a possible D gene (5 bases). In germline, CDR1 is SQVTM, CDR2 ANQGSEA. The germline V and J ends were trimmed by 8 bases and 5 bases, with 20 bases remaining between them. CDR3 size: 14 residues. In DNA form, the CDR3 reads TGCAGCCTCACAGATCGGCAGGGAAGAGATACGCAGTATTTT. This sequence encodes CSLTDRQGRDTQYF.

The chain has TRBV10-3 and TRBJ1-1; 10 bases line up with TRBD1. Germline V gene lookup returns CDR1 ENHRY and CDR2 SYGVKD. V gave up 1 base and J gave up 1 base; unmatched junction bases: 9. The CDR3 extends over 18 amino acids. CDR3: CAISEFQWTGGPNTEAFF. The CDR3 bases are TGTGCCATCAGTGAGTTCCAATGGACAGGGGGACCGAACACTGAAGCTTTCTTT.

The V call is TRBV28, the J call TRBJ1-2, with 10 positions matching TRBD1. The CDR3 covers 14 residues. The J segment lost 3 bases and the V segment lost 5 bases, leaving 3 bases of the junction unmatched. In germline, CDR1 is MDHEN, CDR2 SYDVKM. The CDR3 is CASSRQGAYYGYTF. DNA of the CDR3: TGTGCCAGCAGTCGACAGGGGGCGTACTATGGCTACACCTTC.

The sample holds a few counts of this clone. The rearrangement joins TRBV2 to TRBJ1-5; D is unclear. V lost 5 bases, J lost 5 bases, and 10 bases lay in between. Per the germline V gene, CDR1 is SNHLY and CDR2 is FYNNEI. The CDR3 is 13 amino acids. CDR3 sequence: CASSRGRDQPQHF. CDR3 nucleotides: TGTGCCAGCAGTAGAGGGCGGGATCAGCCCCAGCATTTT.

The gene calls are TRBV30 and TRBJ2-2; no clear D gene. Germline V gene sequence: CDR1 GTSNPN, CDR2 SVGIG (reference sequence). V lost 4 bases, J lost 5 bases, and 11 bases lay in between. CDR3 size: 13 residues. CDR3 amino acids: CAWTDQRTGELFF. CDR3 DNA sequence: TGTGCCTGGACTGACCAGAGGACCGGGGAGCTGTTTTTT.

The chain links TRBV7-2 to TRBJ1-5; a possible D gene is TRBD1 (5 bases). Trimming removed 4 bases from V and 4 bases from J, with 17 bases in between. CDR1 is SGHTA and CDR2 is FQGNSA in the germline V gene. The CDR3 length is 16 residues. CDR3 DNA sequence: TGTGCCAGCAGCTCCGTACCGGCGGGGGGGAATCAGCCCCAGCATTTT. It yields the protein CASSSVPAGGNQPQHF.

The rearrangement links TRBV5-4 to TRBJ1-1; no firm D call. The germline CDR1 and CDR2 sequences are SGHNT and YYREEE (reference sequence). The CDR3 sequence is 12 residues long. The V gene lost 8 bases and the J gene lost 5 bases, with 13 bases spanning the gap. As DNA, the CDR3 is TGTGCCAGTAGAGAGGGAGGGACTGAAGCTTTCTTT. Translation: CASREGGTEAFF.

The CDR3 here is CASSVGSGRTNEQYF. The CDR3 DNA sequence: TGTGCCAGCAGCGTTGGGAGCGGGAGAACTAACGAGCAGTACTTC. The chain combines TRBV9 with TRBJ2-7, with 8 positions matching TRBD2. With V trimmed by 2 bases and J by 5 bases, 9 bases remained unmatched. Germline V lookup: CDR1 SGDLS, CDR2 YYNGEE. This CDR3 has 15 residues.

The chain has TRBV27 and TRBJ2-7, with 16 bases that match TRBD2. The V and J ends lost 4 bases and 7 bases, in that order; junction bases with no gene match: 10. Per the germline V gene, CDR1 is MNHEY and CDR2 is SMNVEV (reference sequence). The CDR3 loop spans 17 amino acids. CDR3 DNA: TGTGCCAGCAGTTCCGGGACTAGCGGGAGGGCCAGGTGGGAGCAGTACTTC. Encoded protein: CASSSGTSGRARWEQYF.

The sample holds one count of this clone. CDR3 DNA: TGTGCCAGCAGCCTACTTAGGAGGTTAGCGACGAACACCGGGGAGCTGTTTTTT. Its translation: CASSLLRRLATNTGELFF. The J gene is TRBJ2-2, the V gene TRBV7-2; tentatively, D is TRBD2 (5 bases). CDR3 length: 18 residues. V was trimmed by 5 bases and J by 0 bases, leaving 19 bases between them. The germline gives CDR1 SGHTA, CDR2 FQGNSA.

V is TRBV2 and J is TRBJ2-6; D may be TRBD1 (6 bases). Trimming pared 6 bases from V and 4 bases from J, leaving 10 bases between. CDR3 size: 14 residues. Germline assignment: CDR1 SNHLY and CDR2 FYNNEI. The CDR3 coding sequence is TGTGCCAGCAGGGGGGCCGAAGGGGCCAACGTCCTGACTTTC. This translates into CASRGAEGANVLTF.

The rearrangement uses TRBV4-1 and TRBJ2-7, with 9 bases matching TRBD1. The V gene end was trimmed by 3 bases and the J gene end by 6 bases; junction bases not matched to a gene: 15. The CDR3 totals 17 residues. Germline values: CDR1 MGHRA, CDR2 YSYEKL. CDR3 sequence: CASSQSPGTGRWAEQYF. CDR3 DNA sequence: TGCGCCAGCAGCCAGAGCCCCGGGACAGGGAGATGGGCCGAGCAGTACTTC.

The genes are TRBV7-3 and TRBJ2-3, with D possibly TRBD1 on 6 matching bases. CDR1 and CDR2 from the germline V gene are SGHTA and FQGTGA. The CDR3 extends over 15 amino acids. Trimming left V 5 bases short and J 2 bases short, with 14 bases between. CDR3 in amino acids: CASSPQGRPTDTQYF. The CDR3 DNA reads TGTGCCAGCAGCCCCCAGGGGCGACCCACAGATACGCAGTATTTT.

The rearrangement uses TRBV11-3 and TRBJ2-1; no reliable D call. The CDR3 has 15 amino acids. V lost 1 base and J 0 bases, leaving 7 bases between the germline ends. Germline V gives CDR1 SGHNT, CDR2 YENEEA. DNA for the CDR3: TGTGCCAGCAGCTTAGTCTCGAGCTCCTACAATGAGCAGTTCTTC. Its translation is CASSLVSSSYNEQFF.

This chain connects TRBV5-1 to TRBJ2-1; D is ambiguous. The CDR3 extends over 13 amino acids. From germline, CDR1 is SGHRS and CDR2 YFSETQ. The V end lost 0 bases, the J end lost 6 bases, and 7 bases lay between the germline ends. CDR3 amino acids: CASSLASSNEQFF. The CDR3 bases are TGCGCCAGCAGCTTGGCGTCTAGCAATGAGCAGTTCTTC.

The rearrangement links TRBV7-3 to TRBJ2-3; TRBD2 matches at 8 bases. Germline CDR1 SGHTA, CDR2 FQGTGA. The CDR3 runs 15 residues. V was pared by 1 base and J by 5 bases, with 5 bases of the junction left unmatched. The CDR3 sequence: CASSLNGRAQDTQYF. The CDR3 bases are TGTGCCAGCAGCTTAAACGGGAGGGCCCAAGATACGCAGTATTTT.

The chain carries TRBV19 and TRBJ1-5; 12 nucleotides match TRBD1. Germline CDR1 reads LNHDA; CDR2 reads SQIVND (reference sequence). The CDR3 contains 16 residues. Losses at the gene ends were 4 bases for V and 4 bases for J; bases not matched to a gene: 5. DNA of the CDR3: TGTGCCAGTAGTAAATGGGACAGGGGGCAAAATCAGCCCCAGCATTTT. Amino acid sequence: CASSKWDRGQNQPQHF. Full variable domain (outside the CDR3, taken from reference TRBV19 and TRBJ1-5): DGGITQSPKYLFRKEGQNVTLSCEQNLNHDAMYWYRQDPGQGLRLIYYSQIVNDFQKGDIAEGYSVSREKKESFPLTVTSAQKNPTAFYLCASSKWDRGQNQPQHFGDGTRLSIL.

The chain is built from TRBV5-1 and TRBJ2-1, with 7 bases lining up with TRBD2. The V gene end was trimmed by 2 bases and the J gene end by 7 bases; junction bases not matched to a gene: 9. CDR1 is SGHRS and CDR2 is YFSETQ in the germline V gene. CDR3 length: 15 amino acids. The chain's CDR3 is CASSFLREGRNEQFF. The CDR3 bases are TGCGCCAGCAGCTTTTTGAGGGAGGGAAGGAATGAGCAGTTCTTC.

V gene TRBV11-3 combines with J gene TRBJ2-7; 7 nucleotides match TRBD2. Germline CDR1 SGHNT, CDR2 YENEEA. The J segment lost 2 bases and the V segment lost 2 bases, leaving 12 bases of the junction unmatched. The CDR3 extends over 17 amino acids. The CDR3 region is CASSLTLASAFPYEQYF. In nucleotides, the CDR3 is TGTGCCAGCAGCTTAACACTAGCGAGTGCATTCCCCTACGAGCAGTACTTC.

The rearrangement uses TRBV11-3 and TRBJ2-1; the D gene is possibly TRBD1 (5 bases). V lost 1 base, J lost 5 bases, and 6 bases lay in between. CDR3 size: 13 residues. Germline CDR1 is SGHNT and CDR2 is YENEEA. This CDR3 reads CASSLAGNNEQFF. CDR3 DNA sequence: TGTGCCAGCAGCTTAGCAGGGAACAATGAGCAGTTCTTC.